This passage covers 12 T cell receptor beta chains from one sample sequenced in a study of shared clonotypes between healthy human individuals (dated by TCRdb to 2020 to 2022). Library preparation employed the immunoSEQ multiplex PCR assay. What TCRdb holds here is the immuneACCESS table cut down to in-frame rearrangements. Part of the clones is not present; checked against another copy, under half of the missing clones reflect an unresolved V gene, and the others are unexplained. This sample lists hundreds of thousands of clones; around 78% were detected once. The ten largest account for around 12% of the sample. Sequencing was carried out using PBMCs. Receptor source: a middle-aged woman in good health. Some clones in this sample may be carry-over from other donors' samples.

The genes are TRBV11-2 and TRBJ2-2, with D uncertain. Trimming left V 2 bases short and J 0 bases short, with 10 bases between. Germline CDR1 reads SGHAT; CDR2 reads FQNNGV. The length of the CDR3 is 16 residues. The CDR3 DNA follows: TGTGCCAGCAGCTTATTTTACAGCCCGAACACCGGGGAGCTGTTTTTT. Residues: CASSLFYSPNTGELFF.

This clone has more than one count but fewer than ten. This chain links TRBV7-9 with TRBJ1-2; D might be TRBD1 (6 bases). V lost 7 bases to trimming and J lost 6 bases, with 12 bases between them. CDR1 is SEHNR and CDR2 is FQNEAQ in the germline V gene (reference sequence). The CDR3 loop spans 12 amino acids. The chain's CDR3 is CASNIGGHGYTF. The CDR3 DNA reads as TGTGCCAGCAACATTGGGGGCCATGGCTACACCTTC.

The V gene is TRBV28, the J gene TRBJ1-2; 7 bases are a match to TRBD1. The CDR3 loop spans 15 amino acids. V shed 3 bases and J 4 bases; nucleotides not matched to a gene: 8. Germline assignment: CDR1 MDHEN and CDR2 SYDVKM. The CDR3 here is CASSLGQGTVYGYTF. Written as DNA, the CDR3 is TGTGCCAGCAGTTTGGGGCAGGGGACAGTCTATGGCTACACCTTC.

The chain joins TRBV30 to TRBJ2-5; no definite D call. This CDR3 is built from 12 residues. V was pared by 3 bases and J by 5 bases, with 10 bases between. CDR1 is GTSNPN, CDR2 SVGIG, per germline (reference sequence). The CDR3 nucleotides are TGTGCCTGGAGACCCCAAGATGAGACCCAGTACTTC. Protein: CAWRPQDETQYF.

J is TRBJ2-7 and V is TRBV2; 7 positions match TRBD2. Germline V gene sequence: CDR1 SNHLY, CDR2 FYNNEI. V was clipped by 2 bases and J by 6 bases; unmatched bases: 4. The CDR3 has 13 amino acids. The CDR3: CASSESGGGEQYF. In DNA form, the CDR3 reads TGTGCCAGCAGTGAATCTGGGGGGGGCGAGCAGTACTTC.

The gene calls are TRBV5-4 and TRBJ2-7; 7 bases line up with TRBD2. The junction had 3 bases not matched to a gene; V was cut back by 4 bases and J by 2 bases. From germline, CDR1 is SGHNT and CDR2 YYREEE (reference sequence). CDR3 length equals 13 residues. The CDR3 DNA reads as TGTGCCAGCAGCCATCTAGCGGCCTACGAGCAGTACTTC. Encoded protein: CASSHLAAYEQYF.

This clone came up once. The gene calls are TRBV6-1 and TRBJ1-5; D call uncertain. The V gene lost 2 bases and the J gene lost 0 bases, with 8 bases spanning the gap. This CDR3 comprises 15 residues. The germline V gene encodes CDR1 MNHNS and CDR2 SASEGT. The CDR3, as DNA: TGTGCCAGCAGTGAAATAGGGAGTAGCAATCAGCCCCAGCATTTT. Amino acid sequence: CASSEIGSSNQPQHF.

This clone was counted a few times. This likely reflects a read error, since a far larger clone is one base away. V is TRBV11-1 and J is TRBJ2-2; D unresolved. The germline CDR1 and CDR2 sequences are SGHAT and FQDESV (reference sequence). V was pared by 9 bases and J by 6 bases, with 20 bases between. The CDR3 is 15 residues long. As DNA, the CDR3 is TGTGCCAGACTTCGTCCTCCGGTTTGCGCCGGGGAGCTGTTTTTT. It encodes CARLRPPVCAGELFF.

This chain joins TRBV6-1 and TRBJ2-7; weak D call: TRBD1 (5 bases). With 7 bases removed from V and 11 bases from J, the gap between germline ends came to 15 bases. Germline CDR1 is MNHNS and CDR2 is SASEGT. CDR3 length: 11 amino acids. The CDR3 region is CASKDDSLEYF. CDR3 coding DNA: TGTGCCAGCAAGGACGACAGCTTAGAGTACTTC.

As concerns this clone: This may be a read error, as it is one base from a much larger clone. V gene TRBV5-4 combines with J gene TRBJ2-1; 7 positions agree with TRBD2. CDR1 and CDR2 (germline): SGHNT, YYREEE (reference sequence). The CDR3 contains 14 residues. CDR3 sequence (DNA): TGTGCCAGCAGCCCTAGCGGAAGTTACAATGAGCAGCTCTTC. Translation: CASSPSGSYNEQLF.

The chain carries TRBV5-1 and TRBJ2-5, with a weak D call TRBD1 (5 bases). The CDR3 consists of 14 residues. Germline lookup yields CDR1 SGHRS and CDR2 YFSETQ. V was cut by 0 bases and J by 5 bases, with 11 bases left in between. CDR3 protein: CASSLALGAETQYF. The CDR3 DNA follows: TGCGCCAGCAGCTTGGCCTTAGGGGCGGAGACCCAGTACTTC.

The V call is TRBV7-8, the J call TRBJ1-3; D remains ambiguous. Trimming removed 2 bases from V and 0 bases from J, with 8 bases in between. CDR1 is SGHVS, CDR2 FQNEAQ, per germline. This CDR3 region has 15 residues. CDR3 residues: CASSLSRGSGNTIYF. CDR3 nucleotides: TGTGCCAGCAGCTTAAGCCGTGGCTCTGGAAACACCATATATTTT.